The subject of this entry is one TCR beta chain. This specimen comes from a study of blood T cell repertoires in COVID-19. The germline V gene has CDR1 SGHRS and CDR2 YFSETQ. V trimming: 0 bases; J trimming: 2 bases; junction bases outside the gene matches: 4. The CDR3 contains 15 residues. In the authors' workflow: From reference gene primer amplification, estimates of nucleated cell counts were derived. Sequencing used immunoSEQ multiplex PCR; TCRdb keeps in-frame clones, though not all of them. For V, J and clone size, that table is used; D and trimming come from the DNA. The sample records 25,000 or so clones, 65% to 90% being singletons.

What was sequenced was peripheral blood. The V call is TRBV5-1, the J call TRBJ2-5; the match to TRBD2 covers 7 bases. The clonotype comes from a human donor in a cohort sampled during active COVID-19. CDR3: CASSLVSGGQETQYF. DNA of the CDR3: TGCGCCAGCAGCTTGGTTTCGGGGGGACAAGAGACCCAGTACTTC.